These 5 T cell receptor beta chains share one sample of origin, sequenced in a study of CD8+ T cells in alopecia areata listed by TCRdb under 2018. In light of the paper, this sample's time point label describes: less than five weeks on oral tofacitinib. The treatment or condition tag for this specimen amounts to: oral pan-JAK inhibitor, 5-10 mg twice daily. The method behind the library was the immunoSEQ multiplex PCR assay. RNA was extracted from all samples and reverse transcribed into cDNA as template for TCR sequencing. TCRdb mirrors the immuneACCESS table, restricted to in-frame sequences. Some clones are absent from its copies; in checked studies, under half trace to an unresolved V gene, and the reason for the others is unknown. The sample yields about 210,000 clones; over 60% were counted once. More than 3.5% of the sample lies in the top ten. Sequencing was performed on CD4+ T cells sorted from blood, taken at week 4, from a patient treated with tofacitinib. The source of these receptors is a human donor with alopecia areata.

The chain combines TRBV4-1 with TRBJ2-4; 7 bases are a match to TRBD2. The CDR3 sequence is 13 residues long. CDR1 and CDR2 from the germline V gene are MGHRA and YSYEKL. J lost 9 bases, V lost 3 bases, and 5 bases had no gene match. CDR3: CASSQTGTIIQYF. The CDR3 nucleotides read TGCGCCAGCAGCCAGACCGGGACTATCATTCAGTACTTC.

The chain has TRBV30 and TRBJ2-7, with 10 bases that match TRBD1. The germline gives CDR1 GTSNPN, CDR2 SVGIG (reference sequence). The CDR3 runs 12 residues. Trimming at V came to 6 bases and at J to 7 bases, leaving 6 bases not matched to a gene. CDR3 sequence: CACDRGPGEQYF. CDR3 in DNA: TGTGCCTGCGACAGGGGGCCGGGAGAGCAGTACTTC.

This clone has more than one count but fewer than ten. Other nucleotide sequences from this sample produce the same CDR3. This chain uses TRBV29-1 with TRBJ1-1, with D possibly matching TRBD1 (5 bases). The length of the CDR3 is 12 residues. V was pared by 7 bases and J by 0 bases, with 9 bases between. Germline assignment: CDR1 SQVTM and CDR2 ANQGSEA. DNA for the CDR3: TGCAGCGGTCGAGGGGTGAACACTGAAGCTTTCTTT. Its protein is CSGRGVNTEAFF.

CDR3 in amino acids: CATGTDYNEQFF. Written as DNA, the CDR3 is TGTGCCACTGGGACGGACTACAATGAGCAGTTCTTC. The chain employs TRBV2 and TRBJ2-1; perhaps D is TRBD1 or TRBD2 (5 bases each). CDR3 length equals 12 residues. CDR1 is SNHLY and CDR2 is FYNNEI in the germline V gene. The V end was cut by 10 bases, the J end by 3 bases, with 10 bases between.

J is TRBJ1-6 and V is TRBV7-9; 8 bases line up with TRBD1. CDR3 size: 14 residues. CDR1 and CDR2 (germline): SEHNR, FQNEAQ (reference sequence). The junction had 2 bases not matched to a gene; V was cut back by 5 bases and J by 5 bases. The CDR3, as DNA: TGTGCCAGCAGCCGACAGGGGAATAATTCACCCCTCCACTTT. Amino acid sequence: CASSRQGNNSPLHF.